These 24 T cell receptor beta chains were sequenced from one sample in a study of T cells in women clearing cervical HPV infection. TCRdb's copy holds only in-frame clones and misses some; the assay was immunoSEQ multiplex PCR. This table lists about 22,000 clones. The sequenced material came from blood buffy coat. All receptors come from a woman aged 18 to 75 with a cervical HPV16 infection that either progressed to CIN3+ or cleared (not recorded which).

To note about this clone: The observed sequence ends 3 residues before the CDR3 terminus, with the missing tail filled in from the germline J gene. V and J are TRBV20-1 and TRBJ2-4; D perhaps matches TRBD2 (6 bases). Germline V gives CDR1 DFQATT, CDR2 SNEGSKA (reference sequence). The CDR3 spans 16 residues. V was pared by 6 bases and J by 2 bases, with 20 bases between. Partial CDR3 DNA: TGCAGTGCCAGGCACTCGCGGGGCGCTTCCAAAAACATT. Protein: CSARHSRGASKNI. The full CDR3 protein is CSARHSRGASKNIQYF.

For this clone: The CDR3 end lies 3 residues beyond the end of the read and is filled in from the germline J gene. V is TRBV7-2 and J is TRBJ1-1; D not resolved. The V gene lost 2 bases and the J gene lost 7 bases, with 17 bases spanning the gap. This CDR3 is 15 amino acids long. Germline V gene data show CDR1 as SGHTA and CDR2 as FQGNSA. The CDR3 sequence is CASSLRGVGGIEAFF. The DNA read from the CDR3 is TGTGCCAGCAGCTTACGAGGAGTCGGCGGAATTGAA.

The CDR3 sequence: CAISGQLGGANVLTF. Partial CDR3 DNA: TGTGCCATCAGCGGACAATTGGGAGGGGCCAACGTC. V gene TRBV10-3 combines with J gene TRBJ2-6; D may be TRBD1 (5 bases). The sequenced fragment ends 3 residues before the CDR3 boundary, so the rest is inferred from the germline J gene. Germline CDR1 ENHRY, CDR2 SYGVKD. Between the trimmed V and J ends, which lost 6 bases and 4 bases, there was a span of 13 bases. This CDR3 comprises 15 residues.

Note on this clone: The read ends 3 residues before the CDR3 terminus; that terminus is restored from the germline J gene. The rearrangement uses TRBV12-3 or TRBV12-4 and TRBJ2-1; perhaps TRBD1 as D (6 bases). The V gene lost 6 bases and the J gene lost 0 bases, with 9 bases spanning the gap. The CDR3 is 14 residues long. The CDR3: CASSRGGSYNEQFF. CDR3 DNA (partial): TGTGCCAGCAGCCGAGGGGGCTCCTACAATGAG.

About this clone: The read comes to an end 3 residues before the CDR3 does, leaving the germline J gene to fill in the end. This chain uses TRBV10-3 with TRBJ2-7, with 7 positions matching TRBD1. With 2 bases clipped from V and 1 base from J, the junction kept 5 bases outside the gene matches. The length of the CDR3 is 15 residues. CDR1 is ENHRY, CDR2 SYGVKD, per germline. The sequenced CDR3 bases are TGTGCCATCAGTGAGACCGGGACAGTATCCTACGAG. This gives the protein CAISETGTVSYE. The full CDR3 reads CAISETGTVSYEQYF.

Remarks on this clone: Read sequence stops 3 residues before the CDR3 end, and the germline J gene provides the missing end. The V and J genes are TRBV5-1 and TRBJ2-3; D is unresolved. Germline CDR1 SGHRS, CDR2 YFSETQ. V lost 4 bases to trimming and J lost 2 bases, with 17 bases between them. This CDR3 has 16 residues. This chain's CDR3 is CASSPRIGSSTDTQYF. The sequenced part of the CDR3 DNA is TGCGCCAGCAGCCCAAGGATCGGGTCTTCCACAGATACG.

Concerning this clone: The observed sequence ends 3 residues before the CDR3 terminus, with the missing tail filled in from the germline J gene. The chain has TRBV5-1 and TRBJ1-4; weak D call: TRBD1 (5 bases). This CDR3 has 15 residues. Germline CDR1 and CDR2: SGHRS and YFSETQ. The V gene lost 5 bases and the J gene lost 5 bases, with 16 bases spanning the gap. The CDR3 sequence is CASRSNGGGNEKLFF. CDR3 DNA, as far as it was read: TGCGCCAGCAGGTCCAACGGGGGAGGGAATGAAAAA.

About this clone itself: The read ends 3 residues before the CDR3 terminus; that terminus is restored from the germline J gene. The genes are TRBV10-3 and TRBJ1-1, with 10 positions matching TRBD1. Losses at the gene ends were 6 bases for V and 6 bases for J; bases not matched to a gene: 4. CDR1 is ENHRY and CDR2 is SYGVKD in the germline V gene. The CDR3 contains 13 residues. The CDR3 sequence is CAIRDRGASEAFF. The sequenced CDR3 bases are TGTGCCATCAGGGACAGGGGGGCCTCTGAA.

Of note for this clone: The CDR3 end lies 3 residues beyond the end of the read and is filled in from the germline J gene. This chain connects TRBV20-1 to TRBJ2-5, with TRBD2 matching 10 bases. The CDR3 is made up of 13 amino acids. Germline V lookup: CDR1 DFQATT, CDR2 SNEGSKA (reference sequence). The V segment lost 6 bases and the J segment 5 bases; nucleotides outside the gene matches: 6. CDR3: CSADRTSGETQYF. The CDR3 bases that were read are TGCAGTGCCGACCGGACTAGCGGTGAGACC.

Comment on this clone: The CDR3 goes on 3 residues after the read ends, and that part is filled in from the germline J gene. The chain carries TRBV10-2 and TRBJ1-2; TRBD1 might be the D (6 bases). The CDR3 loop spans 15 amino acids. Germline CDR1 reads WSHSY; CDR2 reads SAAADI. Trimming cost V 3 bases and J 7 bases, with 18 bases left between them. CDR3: CASSEIGGAVGGYTF. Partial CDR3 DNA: TGCGCCAGCAGTGAAATAGGGGGGGCCGTAGGTGGC.

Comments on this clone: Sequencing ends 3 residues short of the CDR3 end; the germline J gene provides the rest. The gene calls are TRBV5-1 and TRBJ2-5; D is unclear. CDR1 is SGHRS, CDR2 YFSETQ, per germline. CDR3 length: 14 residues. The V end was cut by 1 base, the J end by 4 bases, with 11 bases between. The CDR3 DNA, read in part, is TGCGCCAGCAGCTTGTACGGGTTTACAGAGACC. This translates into CASSLYGFTET. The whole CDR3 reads CASSLYGFTETQYF.

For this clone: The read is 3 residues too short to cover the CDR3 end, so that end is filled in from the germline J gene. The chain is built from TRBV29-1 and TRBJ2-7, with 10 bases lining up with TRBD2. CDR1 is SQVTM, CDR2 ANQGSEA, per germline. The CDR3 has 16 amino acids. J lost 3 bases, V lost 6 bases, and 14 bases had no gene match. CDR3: CSVSGTAGTSDYEQYF. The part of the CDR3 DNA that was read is TGCAGCGTGTCCGGGACGGCCGGGACTAGCGACTACGAG.

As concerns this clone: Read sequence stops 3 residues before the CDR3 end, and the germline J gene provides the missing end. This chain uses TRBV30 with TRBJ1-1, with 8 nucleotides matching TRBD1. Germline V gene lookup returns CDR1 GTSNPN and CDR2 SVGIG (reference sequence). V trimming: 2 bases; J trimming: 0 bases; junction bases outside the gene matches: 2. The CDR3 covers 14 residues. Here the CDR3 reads CAWSQGALNTEAFF. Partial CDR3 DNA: TGTGCCTGGAGTCAGGGGGCGTTGAACACTGAA.

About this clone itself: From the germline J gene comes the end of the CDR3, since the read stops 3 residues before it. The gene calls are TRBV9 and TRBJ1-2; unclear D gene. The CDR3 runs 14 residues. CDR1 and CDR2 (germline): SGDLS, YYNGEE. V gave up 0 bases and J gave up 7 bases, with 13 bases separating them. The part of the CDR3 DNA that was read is TGTGCCAGCAGCGTAGGAGTGGGCTCGGCTGGC. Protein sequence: CASSVGVGSAG. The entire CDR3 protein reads CASSVGVGSAGYTF.

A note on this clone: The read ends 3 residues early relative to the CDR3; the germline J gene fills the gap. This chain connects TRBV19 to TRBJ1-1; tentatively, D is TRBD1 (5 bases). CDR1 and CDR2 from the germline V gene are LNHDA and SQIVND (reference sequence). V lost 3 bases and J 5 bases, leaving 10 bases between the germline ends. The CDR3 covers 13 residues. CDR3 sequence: CASSMGLGTEAFF. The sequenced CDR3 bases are TGTGCCAGTAGTATGGGGCTGGGTACTGAA. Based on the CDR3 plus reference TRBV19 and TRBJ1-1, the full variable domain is DGGITQSPKYLFRKEGQNVTLSCEQNLNHDAMYWYRQDPGQGLRLIYYSQIVNDFQKGDIAEGYSVSREKKESFPLTVTSAQKNPTAFYLCASSMGLGTEAFFGQGTRLTVV.

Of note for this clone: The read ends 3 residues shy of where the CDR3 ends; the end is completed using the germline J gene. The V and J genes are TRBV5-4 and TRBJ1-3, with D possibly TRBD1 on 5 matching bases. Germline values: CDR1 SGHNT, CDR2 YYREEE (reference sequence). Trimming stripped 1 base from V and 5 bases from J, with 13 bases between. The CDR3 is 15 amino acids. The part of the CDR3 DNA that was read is TGTGCCAGCAGCTTGATTGGGCAGGGAAGAAACACC. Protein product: CASSLIGQGRNT. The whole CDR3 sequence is CASSLIGQGRNTIYF.

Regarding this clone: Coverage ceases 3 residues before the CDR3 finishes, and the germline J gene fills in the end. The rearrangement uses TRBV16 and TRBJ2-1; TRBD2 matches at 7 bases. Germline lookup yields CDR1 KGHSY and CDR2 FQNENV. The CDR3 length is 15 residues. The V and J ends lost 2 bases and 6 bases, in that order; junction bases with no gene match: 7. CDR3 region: CASSQAGETVNEQFF. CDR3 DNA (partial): TGTGCCAGCAGCCAAGCGGGAGAAACAGTCAATGAG.

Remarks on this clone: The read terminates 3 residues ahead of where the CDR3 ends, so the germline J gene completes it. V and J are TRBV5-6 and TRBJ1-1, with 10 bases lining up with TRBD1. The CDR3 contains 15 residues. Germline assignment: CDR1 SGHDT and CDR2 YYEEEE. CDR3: CASSLGLGTGAEAFF. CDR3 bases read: TGTGCCAGCAGCTTGGGGCTTGGGACAGGGGCCGAA.

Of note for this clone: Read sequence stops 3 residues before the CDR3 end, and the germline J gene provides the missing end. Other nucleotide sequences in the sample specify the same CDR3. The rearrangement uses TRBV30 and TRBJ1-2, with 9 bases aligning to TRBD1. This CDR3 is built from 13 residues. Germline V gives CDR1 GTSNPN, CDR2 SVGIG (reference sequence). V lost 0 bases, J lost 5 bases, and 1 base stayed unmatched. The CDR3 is CAWSVQGAYGYTF. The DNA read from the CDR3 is TGTGCCTGGAGTGTACAGGGGGCGTATGGC.

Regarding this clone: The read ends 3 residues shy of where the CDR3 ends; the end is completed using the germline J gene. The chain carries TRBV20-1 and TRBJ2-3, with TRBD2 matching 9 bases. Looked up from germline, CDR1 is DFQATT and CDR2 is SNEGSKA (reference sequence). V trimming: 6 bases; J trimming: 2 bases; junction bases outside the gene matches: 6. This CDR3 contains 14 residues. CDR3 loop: CSALAGFFTDTQYF. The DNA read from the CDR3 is TGCAGTGCCCTAGCGGGGTTCTTCACAGATACG.

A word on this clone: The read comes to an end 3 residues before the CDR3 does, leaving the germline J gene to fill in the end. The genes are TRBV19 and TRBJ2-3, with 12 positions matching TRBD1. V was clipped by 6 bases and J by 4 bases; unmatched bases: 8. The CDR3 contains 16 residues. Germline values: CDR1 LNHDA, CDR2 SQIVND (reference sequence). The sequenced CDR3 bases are TGTGCCAGTAGCCTTCCCGGGACAGGGGGCCCAGATACG. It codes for CASSLPGTGGPDT. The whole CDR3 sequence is CASSLPGTGGPDTQYF.

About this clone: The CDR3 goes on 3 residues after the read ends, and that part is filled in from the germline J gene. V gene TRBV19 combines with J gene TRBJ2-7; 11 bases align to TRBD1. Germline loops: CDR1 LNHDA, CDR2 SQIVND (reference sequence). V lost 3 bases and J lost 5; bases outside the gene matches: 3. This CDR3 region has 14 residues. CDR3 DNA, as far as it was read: TGTGCCAGTAGTATTGGACAGGGGGCCCACGAG. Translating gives CASSIGQGAHE. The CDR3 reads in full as CASSIGQGAHEQYF. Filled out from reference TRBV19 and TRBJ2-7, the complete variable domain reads DGGITQSPKYLFRKEGQNVTLSCEQNLNHDAMYWYRQDPGQGLRLIYYSQIVNDFQKGDIAEGYSVSREKKESFPLTVTSAQKNPTAFYLCASSIGQGAHEQYFGPGTRLTVT.

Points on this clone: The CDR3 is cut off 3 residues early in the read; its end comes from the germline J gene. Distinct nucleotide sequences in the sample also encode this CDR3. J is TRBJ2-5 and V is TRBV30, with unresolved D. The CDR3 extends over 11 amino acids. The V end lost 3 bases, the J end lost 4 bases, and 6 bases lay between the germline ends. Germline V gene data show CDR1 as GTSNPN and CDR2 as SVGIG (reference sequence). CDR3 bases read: TGTGCCTGGAGCGGCGGAGAGACC. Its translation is CAWSGGET. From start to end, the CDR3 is CAWSGGETQYF.

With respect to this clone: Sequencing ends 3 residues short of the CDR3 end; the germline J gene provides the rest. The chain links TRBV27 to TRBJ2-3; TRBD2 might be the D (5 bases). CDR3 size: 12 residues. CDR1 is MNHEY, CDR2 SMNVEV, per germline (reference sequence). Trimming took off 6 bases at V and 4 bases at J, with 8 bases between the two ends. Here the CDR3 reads CASRRTSDTQYF. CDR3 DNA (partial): TGTGCCAGCAGGAGGACTTCAGATACG.